These 9 T cell receptor beta chains were sequenced from one sample in a study of blood T cell repertoires in COVID-19. The data were produced by immunoSEQ multiplex PCR, yet TCRdb's version contains in-frame clones alone and is incomplete. Of around 450,000 clones in the sample, less than 95% were seen once. What was sequenced was PBMCs or T cells enriched from blood (not recorded which). These receptors came from a man aged 18 to 30 who had recovered from COVID-19.

V and J are TRBV3-1 (or the pseudogene TRBV3-2) and TRBJ2-1; 7 bases align to TRBD2. This CDR3 is 16 amino acids long. Losses at the gene ends were 1 base for V and 5 bases for J; bases not matched to a gene: 8. Germline V gene lookup returns CDR1 LGHDT and CDR2 YNNKEL (reference sequence). The CDR3, as DNA: TGTGCCAGCAGCCAAGTCTCCCCTAGCGGCAACAATGAGCAGTTCTTC. Protein product: CASSQVSPSGNNEQFF.

The chain joins TRBV5-6 to TRBJ1-4; TRBD1 is a possible D gene (5 bases). Trimming cost V 4 bases and J 3 bases, with 10 bases left between them. This CDR3 has 14 amino acids. The germline CDR1 and CDR2 sequences are SGHDT and YYEEEE. CDR3 nucleotide sequence: TGTGCCAGCAGCCATGGGGCAGCTAATGAAAAACTGTTTTTT. Translated: CASSHGAANEKLFF.

The DNA of the CDR3 is TGTGCCAGCAGCTTAGGGGCAGGACCTGAGGGCTACACCTTC. Protein sequence: CASSLGAGPEGYTF. The V and J genes are TRBV7-3 and TRBJ1-2; D may be TRBD1 (5 bases). Germline V lookup: CDR1 SGHTA, CDR2 FQGTGA. CDR3 length equals 14 residues. The germline V and J ends were trimmed by 2 bases and 8 bases, with 15 bases remaining between them.

J is TRBJ1-6 and V is TRBV9; the match to TRBD1 covers 8 bases. With 4 bases clipped from V and 6 bases from J, the junction kept 6 bases outside the gene matches. The germline gives CDR1 SGDLS, CDR2 YYNGEE. The CDR3 runs to 15 residues. The CDR3 region has the DNA TGTGCCAGCAGCCCTCGACAGGGGAGTAATTCACCCCTCCACTTT. Translation: CASSPRQGSNSPLHF.

This sequence joins TRBV7-2 and TRBJ1-1, with 7 bases lining up with TRBD1. The V gene's germline CDR1 is SGHTA and CDR2 FQGNSA. This CDR3 spans 13 amino acids. V shed 8 bases, J shed 6 bases, and the junction held 9 bases outside the gene matches. The CDR3 sequence: CASGQGGFSEAFF. In nucleotides, the CDR3 is TGTGCCAGCGGCCAGGGGGGTTTTTCTGAAGCTTTCTTT.

The V gene is TRBV18, the J gene TRBJ2-7; 10 bases line up with TRBD2. Germline CDR1 KGHSH, CDR2 LQKENI. The CDR3 consists of 15 residues. V lost 3 bases to trimming and J lost 7 bases; unmatched junction nucleotides: 9. The CDR3 DNA reads TGTGCCAGCTCACCCCAGACTAGCGGGTTAGGGGAGCAGTACTTC. This sequence encodes CASSPQTSGLGEQYF.

This chain connects TRBV2 to TRBJ1-6, with 7 nucleotides matching TRBD1. CDR3 length: 16 amino acids. Losses at the gene ends were 7 bases for V and 8 bases for J; bases not matched to a gene: 14. Per the germline V gene, CDR1 is SNHLY and CDR2 is FYNNEI. CDR3 in DNA: TGTGCCAGCATGGGGGGAGGAGGGGGCTACGATTCACCCCTCCACTTT. Amino acid sequence: CASMGGGGGYDSPLHF.

The V and J genes are TRBV3-1 (or the pseudogene TRBV3-2) and TRBJ1-5; D unresolved. The ends were cut back, 3 bases at V and 6 bases at J, with 9 bases in the middle. The CDR3 contains 13 residues. The germline V gene encodes CDR1 LGHDT and CDR2 YNNKEL (reference sequence). The CDR3, as DNA: TGTGCCAGCAGCCAGGGAGGAATTCAGCCCCAGCATTTT. It encodes CASSQGGIQPQHF.

This chain uses TRBV20-1 with TRBJ1-2; tentative D call: TRBD1 (5 bases). V was clipped by 5 bases and J by 8 bases, with 12 bases between them. The CDR3 has 11 amino acids. The germline gives CDR1 DFQATT, CDR2 SNEGSKA (reference sequence). CDR3 sequence: CSAPGTRGYTF. In DNA form, the CDR3 reads TGCAGTGCTCCCGGGACTCGGGGCTACACCTTC.